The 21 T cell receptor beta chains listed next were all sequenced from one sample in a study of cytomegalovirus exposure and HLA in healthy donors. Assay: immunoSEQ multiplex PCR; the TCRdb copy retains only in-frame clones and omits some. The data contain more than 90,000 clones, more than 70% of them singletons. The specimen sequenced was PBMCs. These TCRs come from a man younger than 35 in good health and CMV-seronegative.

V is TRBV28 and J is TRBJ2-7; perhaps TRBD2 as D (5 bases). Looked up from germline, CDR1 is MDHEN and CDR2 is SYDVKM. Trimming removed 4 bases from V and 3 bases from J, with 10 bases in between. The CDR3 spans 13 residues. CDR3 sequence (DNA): TGTGCCAGCAGTTCCCCCGGGGTCTACGAGCAGTACTTC. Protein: CASSSPGVYEQYF.

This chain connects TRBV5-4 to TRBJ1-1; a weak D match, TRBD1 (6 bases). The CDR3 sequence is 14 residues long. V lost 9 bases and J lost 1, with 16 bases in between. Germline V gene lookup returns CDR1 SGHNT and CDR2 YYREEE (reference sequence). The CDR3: CATSGALANTEAFF. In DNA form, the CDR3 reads TGTGCCACGTCAGGGGCCCTCGCGAACACTGAAGCTTTCTTT.

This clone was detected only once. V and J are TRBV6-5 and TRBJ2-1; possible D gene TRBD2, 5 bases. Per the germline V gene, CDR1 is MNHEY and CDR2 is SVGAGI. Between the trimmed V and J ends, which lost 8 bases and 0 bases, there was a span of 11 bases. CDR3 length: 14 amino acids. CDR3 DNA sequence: TGTGCCAGCCGGCGGGTCCGCTCCTACAATGAGCAGTTCTTC. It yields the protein CASRRVRSYNEQFF.

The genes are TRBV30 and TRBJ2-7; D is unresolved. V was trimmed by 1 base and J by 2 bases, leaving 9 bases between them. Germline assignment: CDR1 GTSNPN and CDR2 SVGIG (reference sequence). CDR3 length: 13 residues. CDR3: CAWSGVTAYEQYF. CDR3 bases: TGTGCCTGGAGTGGGGTCACAGCCTACGAGCAGTACTTC.

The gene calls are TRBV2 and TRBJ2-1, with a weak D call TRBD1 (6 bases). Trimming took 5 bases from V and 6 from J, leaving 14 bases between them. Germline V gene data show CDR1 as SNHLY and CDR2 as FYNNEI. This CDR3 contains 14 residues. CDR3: CASSMQGSGNEQFF. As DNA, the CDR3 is TGTGCCAGCAGTATGCAGGGGTCTGGCAATGAGCAGTTCTTC.

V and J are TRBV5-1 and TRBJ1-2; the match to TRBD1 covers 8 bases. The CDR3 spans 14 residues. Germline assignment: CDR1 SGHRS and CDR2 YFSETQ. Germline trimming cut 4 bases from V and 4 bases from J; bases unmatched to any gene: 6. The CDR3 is CASSAGTGLYGYTF. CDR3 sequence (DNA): TGCGCCAGCAGCGCCGGGACAGGCCTCTATGGCTACACCTTC.

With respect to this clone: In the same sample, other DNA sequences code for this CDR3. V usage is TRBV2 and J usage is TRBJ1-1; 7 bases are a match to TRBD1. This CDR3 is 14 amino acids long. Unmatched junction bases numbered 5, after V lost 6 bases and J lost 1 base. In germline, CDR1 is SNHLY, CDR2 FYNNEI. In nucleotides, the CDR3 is TGTGCCAGCAGGGATAGACAGGGGAACACTGAAGCTTTCTTT. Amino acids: CASRDRQGNTEAFF. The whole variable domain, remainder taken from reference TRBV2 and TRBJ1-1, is EPEVTQTPSHQVTQMGQEVILRCVPISNHLYFYWYRQILGQKVEFLVSFYNNEISEKSEIFDDQFSVERPDGSNFTLKIRSTKLEDSAMYFCASRDRQGNTEAFFGQGTRLTVV.

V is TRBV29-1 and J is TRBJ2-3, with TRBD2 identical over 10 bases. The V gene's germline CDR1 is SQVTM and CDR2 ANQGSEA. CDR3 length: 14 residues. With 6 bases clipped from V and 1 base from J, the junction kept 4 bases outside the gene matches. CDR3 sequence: CSVALAGGTDTQYF. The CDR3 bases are TGCAGCGTCGCCCTAGCGGGAGGCACAGATACGCAGTATTTT.

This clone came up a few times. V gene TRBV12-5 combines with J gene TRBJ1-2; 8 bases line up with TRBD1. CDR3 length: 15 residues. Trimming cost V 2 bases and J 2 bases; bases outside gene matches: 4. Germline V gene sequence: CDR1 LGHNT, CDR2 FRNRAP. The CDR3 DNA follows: TGTGCTAGTGGTTTGAAGACAGGGGACAACTATGGCTACACCTTC. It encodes CASGLKTGDNYGYTF. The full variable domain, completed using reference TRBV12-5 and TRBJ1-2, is DARVTQTPRHKVTEMGQEVTMRCQPILGHNTVFWYRQTMMQGLELLAYFRNRAPLDDSGMPKDRFSAEMPDATLATLKIQPSEPRDSAVYFCASGLKTGDNYGYTFGSGTRLTVV.

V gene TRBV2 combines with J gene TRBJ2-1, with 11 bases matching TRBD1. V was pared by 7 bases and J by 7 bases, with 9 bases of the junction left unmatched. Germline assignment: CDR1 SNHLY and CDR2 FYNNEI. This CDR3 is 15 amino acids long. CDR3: CASTSGTGGGNEQFF. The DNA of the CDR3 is TGTGCCAGCACTTCCGGGACAGGGGGGGGGAATGAGCAGTTCTTC.

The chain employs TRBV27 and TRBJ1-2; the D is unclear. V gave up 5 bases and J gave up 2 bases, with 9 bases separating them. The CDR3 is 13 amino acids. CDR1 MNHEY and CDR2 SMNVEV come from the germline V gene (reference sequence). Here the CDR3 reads CASSPYLNYGYTF. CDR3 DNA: TGTGCCAGCAGTCCCTACTTAAACTATGGCTACACCTTC.

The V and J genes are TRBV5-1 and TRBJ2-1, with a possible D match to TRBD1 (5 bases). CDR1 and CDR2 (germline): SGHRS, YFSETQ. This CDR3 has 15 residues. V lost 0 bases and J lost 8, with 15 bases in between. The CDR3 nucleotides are TGCGCCAGCAGCTTGGCGACACAAAGGGGCGATGAGCAGTTCTTC. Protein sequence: CASSLATQRGDEQFF.

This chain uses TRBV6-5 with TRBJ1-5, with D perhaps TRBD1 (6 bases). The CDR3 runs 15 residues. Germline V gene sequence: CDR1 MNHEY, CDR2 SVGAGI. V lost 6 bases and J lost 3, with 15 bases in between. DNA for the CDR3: TGTGCCAGCAGCCCTGACAGGAGTAACAATCAGCCCCAGCATTTT. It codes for CASSPDRSNNQPQHF.

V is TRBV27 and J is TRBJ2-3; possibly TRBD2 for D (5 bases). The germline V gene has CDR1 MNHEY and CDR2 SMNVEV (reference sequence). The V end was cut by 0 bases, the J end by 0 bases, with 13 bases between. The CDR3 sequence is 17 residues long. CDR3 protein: CASSLSRFRTSTDTQYF. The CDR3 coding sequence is TGTGCCAGCAGTTTATCCCGATTTCGGACTAGCACAGATACGCAGTATTTT.

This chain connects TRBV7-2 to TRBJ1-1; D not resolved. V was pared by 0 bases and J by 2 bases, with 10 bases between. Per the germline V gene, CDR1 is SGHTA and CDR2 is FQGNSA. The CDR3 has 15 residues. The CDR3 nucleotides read TGTGCCAGCAGCTTAGCTCGAGTCCATAACACTGAAGCTTTCTTT. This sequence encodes CASSLARVHNTEAFF.

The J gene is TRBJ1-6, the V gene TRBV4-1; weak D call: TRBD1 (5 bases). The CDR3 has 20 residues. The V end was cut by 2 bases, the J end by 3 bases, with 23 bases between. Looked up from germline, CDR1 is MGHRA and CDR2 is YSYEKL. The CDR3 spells CASSQLGLGGKRRYNSPLHF. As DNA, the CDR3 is TGCGCCAGCAGCCAACTTGGACTGGGGGGGAAGCGACGCTATAATTCACCCCTCCACTTT.

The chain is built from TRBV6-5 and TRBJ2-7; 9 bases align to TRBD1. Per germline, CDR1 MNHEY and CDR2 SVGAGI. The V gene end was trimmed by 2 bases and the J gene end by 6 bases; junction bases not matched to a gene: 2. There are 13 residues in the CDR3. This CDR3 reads CASSYGTGTEQYF. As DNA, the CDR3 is TGTGCCAGCAGTTACGGGACAGGGACCGAGCAGTACTTC.

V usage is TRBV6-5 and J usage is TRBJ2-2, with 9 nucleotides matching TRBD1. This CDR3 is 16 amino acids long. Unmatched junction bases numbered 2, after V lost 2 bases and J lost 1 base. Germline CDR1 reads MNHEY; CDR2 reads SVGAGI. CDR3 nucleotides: TGTGCCAGCAGTTACACAGGGGGCCGGAACACCGGGGAGCTGTTTTTT. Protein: CASSYTGGRNTGELFF.

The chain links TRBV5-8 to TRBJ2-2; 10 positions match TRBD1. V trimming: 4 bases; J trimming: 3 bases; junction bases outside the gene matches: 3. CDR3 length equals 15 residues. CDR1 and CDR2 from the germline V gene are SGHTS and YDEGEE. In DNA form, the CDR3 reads TGTGCCAGCAGCCCGGGACAGGGGCACACCGGGGAGCTGTTTTTT. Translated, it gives CASSPGQGHTGELFF.

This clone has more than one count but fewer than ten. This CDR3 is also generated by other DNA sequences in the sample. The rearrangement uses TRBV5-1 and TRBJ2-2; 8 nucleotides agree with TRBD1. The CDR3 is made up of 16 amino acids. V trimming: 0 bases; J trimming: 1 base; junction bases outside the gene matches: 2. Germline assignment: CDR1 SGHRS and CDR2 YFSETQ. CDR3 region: CASSLAGQGNTGELFF. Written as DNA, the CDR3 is TGCGCCAGCAGCTTGGCCGGACAGGGGAACACCGGGGAGCTGTTTTTT.

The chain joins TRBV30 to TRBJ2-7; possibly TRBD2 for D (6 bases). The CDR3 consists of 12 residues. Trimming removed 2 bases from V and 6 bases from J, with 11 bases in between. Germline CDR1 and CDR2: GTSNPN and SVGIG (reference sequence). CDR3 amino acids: CAWSRGTAEQYF. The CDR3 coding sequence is TGTGCCTGGAGTAGAGGGACTGCCGAGCAGTACTTC.